This T cell receptor beta chain comes out of a study of CD8+ T cells in alopecia areata. About the research overall: Tofacitinib administration persisted for 6 to 18 months, succeeded by 6 months off drug. Affected scalp percentage gauged treated patients' severity.

As for this clone: Its antigen is still unknown.

As to treatment: oral pan-JAK inhibitor, 5-10 mg twice daily. The V gene lost 4 bases and the J gene lost 10 bases, with 16 bases spanning the gap. The CDR3 is 13 residues long. CDR1 is SQVTM, CDR2 ANQGSEA, per germline. Study-level results: Uncertainty about whether baseline CD8+ expansion is linked to response remains, with one nonresponder. Scalp clonality decreased significantly with tofacitinib, and so did expanded CD8+ clones among the top 100.

Extracted from the samples, RNA was reverse transcribed into cDNA to serve as the sequencing template. TCRdb's table, derived via immunoSEQ multiplex PCR, lists solely in-frame clones and lacks some. Seen here are 150,000 to 200,000 clones, under 70% observed once, and the top ten hold approximately 0.9%. Specimen: CD4+ T cells sorted from blood, collected at week 4, from a patient treated with tofacitinib. The V and J genes are TRBV29-1 and TRBJ1-4; weak D call: TRBD1 (5 bases). The source is a human donor with alopecia areata. The CDR3 coding sequence is TGCAGCGTTGCACGGGGGACCGGGGGAAAACTGTTTTTT. This codes for CSVARGTGGKLFF.